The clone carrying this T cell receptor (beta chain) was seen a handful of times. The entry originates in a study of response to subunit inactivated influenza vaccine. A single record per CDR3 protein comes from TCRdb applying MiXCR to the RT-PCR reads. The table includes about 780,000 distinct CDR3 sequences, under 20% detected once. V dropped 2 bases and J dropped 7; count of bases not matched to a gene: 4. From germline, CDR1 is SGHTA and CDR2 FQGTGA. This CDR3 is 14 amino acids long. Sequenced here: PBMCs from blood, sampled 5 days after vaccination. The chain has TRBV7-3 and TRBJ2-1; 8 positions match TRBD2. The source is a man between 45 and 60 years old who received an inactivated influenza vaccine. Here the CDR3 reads CASSLGSGSNEQFF. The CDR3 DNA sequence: TGTGCCAGCAGCTTAGGGAGCGGGAGTAATGAGCAGTTCTTC.